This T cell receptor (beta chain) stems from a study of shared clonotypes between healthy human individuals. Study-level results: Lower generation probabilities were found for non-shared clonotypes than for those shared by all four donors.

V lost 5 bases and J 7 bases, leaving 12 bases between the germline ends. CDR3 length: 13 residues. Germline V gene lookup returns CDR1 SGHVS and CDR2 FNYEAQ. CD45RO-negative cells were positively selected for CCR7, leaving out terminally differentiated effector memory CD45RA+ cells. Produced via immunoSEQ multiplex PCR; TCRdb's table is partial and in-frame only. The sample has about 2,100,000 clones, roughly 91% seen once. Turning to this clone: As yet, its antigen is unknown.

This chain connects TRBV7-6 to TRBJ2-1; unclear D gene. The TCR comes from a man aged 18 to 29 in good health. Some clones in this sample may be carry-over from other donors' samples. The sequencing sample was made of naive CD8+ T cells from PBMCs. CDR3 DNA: TGTGCCAGCAGCCTCCAACCTGGAAATGAGCAGTTCTTC. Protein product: CASSLQPGNEQFF.